The 32 T cell receptor beta chains given below trace back to one sample, sequenced in a study of blood T cell repertoires in COVID-19. Repertoires were generated with immunoSEQ multiplex PCR, while TCRdb's copy carries only in-frame clones and drops some. This sample has 70,000 to 75,000 clones; approximately 80% occur once, and the top ten carry about 4.8%. Material for sequencing was peripheral blood. These receptors originate from a woman over 75 with active or convalescent COVID-19.

This clone was seen a few times. The chain joins TRBV3-1 (or the pseudogene TRBV3-2) to TRBJ1-5; a weak D match, TRBD1 (5 bases). The CDR3 has 14 amino acids. V was pared by 0 bases and J by 7 bases, with 10 bases between. The V gene's germline CDR1 is LGHDT and CDR2 YNNKEL (reference sequence). The DNA of the CDR3 is TGTGCCAGCAGCCAAGATACGACAGACCAGCCCCAGCATTTT. This sequence encodes CASSQDTTDQPQHF.

This sequence joins TRBV18 and TRBJ2-7; weak D call: TRBD2 (6 bases). The CDR3 is 14 amino acids. Trimming removed 6 bases from V and 3 bases from J, with 15 bases in between. Germline CDR1 reads KGHSH; CDR2 reads LQKENI. CDR3 sequence reads: CASSPTGTFYEQYF. The CDR3 nucleotides read TGTGCCAGCTCGCCAACTGGGACTTTCTACGAGCAGTACTTC. The whole variable domain, remainder taken from reference TRBV18 and TRBJ2-7, is NAGVMQNPRHLVRRRGQEARLRCSPMKGHSHVYWYRQLPEEGLKFMVYLQKENIIDESGMPKERFSAEFPKEGPSILRIQQVVRGDSAAYFCASSPTGTFYEQYFGPGTRLTVT.

The V gene is TRBV7-2, the J gene TRBJ2-3; tentative D call: TRBD2 (6 bases). The CDR3 extends over 15 amino acids. With 7 bases removed from V and 0 bases from J, the gap between germline ends came to 14 bases. The germline V gene has CDR1 SGHTA and CDR2 FQGNSA. CDR3 in amino acids: CASTKRVASTDTQYF. The CDR3 bases are TGTGCCAGCACCAAGCGGGTAGCCAGCACAGATACGCAGTATTTT.

This chain uses TRBV18 with TRBJ1-2, with D possibly TRBD1 on 6 matching bases. The CDR3 consists of 14 residues. CDR1 and CDR2 from the germline V gene are KGHSH and LQKENI. V dropped 4 bases and J dropped 8 bases, with 17 bases sitting between them. CDR3 DNA: TGTGCCAGCTCACACGGACAGCAGTACGAGGGCTACACCTTC. Translated, it gives CASSHGQQYEGYTF.

The V and J genes are TRBV18 and TRBJ2-1, with D uncertain. This CDR3 has 13 residues. Trimming removed 5 bases at V and 3 bases at J, with 8 bases between. Germline assignment: CDR1 KGHSH and CDR2 LQKENI. The CDR3 spells CASSFNSYNEQFF. CDR3 DNA sequence: TGTGCCAGCTCATTTAACAGCTACAATGAGCAGTTCTTC.

The chain recombines TRBV5-4 with TRBJ2-2, with D perhaps TRBD2 (6 bases). CDR3 length equals 15 residues. Trimming pared 3 bases from V and 3 bases from J, leaving 12 bases between. Germline assignment: CDR1 SGHNT and CDR2 YYREEE (reference sequence). The chain's CDR3 is CASSYYGDYTGELFF. CDR3 coding DNA: TGTGCCAGCAGCTATTACGGGGACTACACCGGGGAGCTGTTTTTT.

In nucleotides, the CDR3 is TGTGCCAGCAGGCCCGCTCCACATAGCGGTAGCACAGATACGCAGTATTTT. This gives the protein CASRPAPHSGSTDTQYF. The rearrangement joins TRBV5-4 to TRBJ2-3; a weak D match, TRBD2 (6 bases). Trimming cost V 5 bases and J 0 bases, with 19 bases left between them. CDR1 is SGHNT, CDR2 YYREEE, per germline (reference sequence). This CDR3 contains 17 residues.

The rearrangement joins TRBV19 to TRBJ2-5; D possibly corresponds to TRBD1 (5 bases). Trimming stripped 3 bases from V and 5 bases from J, with 13 bases between. CDR1 is LNHDA, CDR2 SQIVND, per germline (reference sequence). CDR3 length: 14 amino acids. DNA of the CDR3: TGTGCCAGTAGTATTGGGGCCCATCAGGAGACCCAGTACTTC. It translates to CASSIGAHQETQYF.

The sample holds one count of this clone. The rearrangement uses TRBV6-2 or TRBV6-3 and TRBJ2-7, with TRBD2 matching over 11 bases. This CDR3 region has 15 residues. V lost 6 bases to trimming and J lost 7 bases; unmatched junction nucleotides: 11. The V gene's germline CDR1 is MNHEY and CDR2 SVGEGT. The DNA for the CDR3 is TGTGCCAGCAGCGCGAAGACTAGCGGGATGGGGGAGCAGTACTTC. Its translation is CASSAKTSGMGEQYF.

The V and J genes are TRBV7-9 and TRBJ2-7, with 8 bases fitting TRBD2. CDR1 and CDR2 from the germline V gene are SEHNR and FQNEAQ (reference sequence). The CDR3 has 14 amino acids. The V gene end was trimmed by 5 bases and the J gene end by 5 bases; junction bases not matched to a gene: 8. CDR3 nucleotide sequence: TGTGCCAGCAGCCTGGGTGTTAGCGGGAACGAGCAGTACTTC. As protein: CASSLGVSGNEQYF.

The V call is TRBV6-5, the J call TRBJ2-7; D not resolved. The CDR3 contains 14 residues. Germline CDR1 MNHEY, CDR2 SVGAGI. Trimming removed 0 bases from V and 0 bases from J, with 6 bases in between. DNA for the CDR3: TGTGCCAGCAGTTACTCGGCCAACTCCTACGAGCAGTACTTC. Its protein product is CASSYSANSYEQYF.

The chain couples TRBV21-1 to TRBJ2-3; the table calls TRBD2, which could not be checked here. TRBV21-1 is flagged as a pseudogene. This CDR3 is 13 amino acids long. CDR3 residues: CASSNVPTGTQYF. CDR3 bases: TGTGCCAGCAGCAACGTCCCGACGGGGACGCAGTATTTT.

The chain combines TRBV5-1 with TRBJ2-2, with TRBD1 matching over 8 bases. V shed 5 bases and J 5 bases; nucleotides not matched to a gene: 11. Per the germline V gene, CDR1 is SGHRS and CDR2 is YFSETQ. The CDR3 loop spans 16 amino acids. CDR3 nucleotides: TGCGCCAGCAGGGGACAGGCTATCCGGGGGACCGGGGAGCTGTTTTTT. As protein: CASRGQAIRGTGELFF.

The chain couples TRBV3-1 (or the pseudogene TRBV3-2) to TRBJ1-4; 10 bases are shared with TRBD1. Germline V gene data show CDR1 as LGHDT and CDR2 as YNNKEL (reference sequence). The CDR3 spans 18 residues. The V segment lost 1 base and the J segment 5 bases; nucleotides outside the gene matches: 10. The CDR3 nucleotides are TGTGCCAGCAGCCAAGTAACGGTCTGGGACAGGGGAAATGAAAAACTGTTTTTT. Its protein is CASSQVTVWDRGNEKLFF.

This chain connects TRBV4-1 to TRBJ2-5, with D tentatively TRBD2 (6 bases). Trimming pared 0 bases from V and 2 bases from J, leaving 19 bases between. CDR3 length: 18 residues. Germline lookup yields CDR1 MGHRA and CDR2 YSYEKL. CDR3 loop: CASSQDLGLGGSQETQYF. For the CDR3, the DNA is TGCGCCAGCAGCCAAGATTTGGGACTTGGCGGAAGTCAAGAGACCCAGTACTTC.

In this sample, this clone is medium-sized (0.01 to 0.1%). V and J are TRBV1 and TRBJ2-1; the D call of TRBD2 is as the table states it, not checked on the DNA. TRBV1 is listed as a pseudogene. This CDR3 contains 18 residues. The CDR3 DNA sequence: TGCACCAGCAGCCCCCGACCAAGCGGGAGAGAAAGCTTCAATGAGCAGTTCTTC. This sequence encodes CTSSPRPSGRESFNEQFF.

The chain uses TRBV6-5 and TRBJ2-7, with 8 bases aligning to TRBD1. V lost 4 bases, J lost 7 bases, and 6 bases stayed unmatched. The CDR3 is 13 amino acids. Germline CDR1 is MNHEY and CDR2 is SVGAGI. The CDR3 here is CASSSGQGTEQYF. For the CDR3, the DNA is TGTGCCAGCAGTTCCGGACAGGGAACAGAGCAGTACTTC.

J is TRBJ2-3 and V is TRBV19, with TRBD2 identical over 7 bases. The length of the CDR3 is 13 residues. The V gene's germline CDR1 is LNHDA and CDR2 SQIVND (reference sequence). V dropped 7 bases and J dropped 0; count of bases not matched to a gene: 1. For the CDR3, the DNA is TGTGCCAGTACTAGCGGAAGCACAGATACGCAGTATTTT. Translated: CASTSGSTDTQYF.

The chain recombines TRBV28 with TRBJ1-3; D gene unclear. The germline V gene encodes CDR1 MDHEN and CDR2 SYDVKM. Trimming removed 3 bases at V and 10 bases at J, with 13 bases between. The CDR3 runs to 13 residues. Here the CDR3 DNA reads TGTGCCAGCAGTTTCCGGCTTGGGGAGACCATATATTTT. Amino acid sequence: CASSFRLGETIYF.

This chain joins TRBV19 and TRBJ1-4; D ambiguous. V lost 3 bases and J 6 bases, leaving 8 bases between the germline ends. The CDR3 contains 13 residues. Germline CDR1 and CDR2: LNHDA and SQIVND (reference sequence). CDR3 bases: TGTGCCAGTAGTATGTGGGCTTATGAAAAACTGTTTTTT. Amino acids: CASSMWAYEKLFF.

This clone was seen more than once but under ten times. This chain uses TRBV6-4 with TRBJ2-5; possible D gene TRBD2, 5 bases. CDR1 is MRHNA, CDR2 SNTAGT, per germline. This CDR3 region has 14 residues. Trimming took 6 bases from V and 3 from J, leaving 14 bases between them. CDR3 in amino acids: CASRIPPGKETQYF. CDR3 nucleotides: TGTGCCAGCAGAATCCCTCCGGGGAAAGAGACCCAGTACTTC.

The V call is TRBV15, the J call TRBJ2-3, with 12 bases fitting TRBD2. The CDR3 is 16 amino acids. Germline-derived CDR1 and CDR2 are LNHNV and YYDKDF (reference sequence). Trimming took 4 bases from V and 5 from J; bases not matched to a gene: 7. The CDR3, as DNA: TGTGCCACCAGCACAGGACTAGCGGGATATCAAGATACGCAGTATTTT. The encoded protein is CATSTGLAGYQDTQYF.

This clone was observed a few times. The chain uses TRBV29-1 and TRBJ1-2; D gene unclear. The length of the CDR3 is 13 residues. Germline lookup yields CDR1 SQVTM and CDR2 ANQGSEA. V dropped 6 bases and J dropped 8 bases, with 19 bases sitting between them. The CDR3 bases are TGCAGCGTGGTTCGGACGGGGATAGAGGGCTACACCTTC. Residues: CSVVRTGIEGYTF.

The table lists this clone with a few counts. J is TRBJ1-3 and V is TRBV6-5; 8 bases fit TRBD1. Trimming removed 5 bases from V and 3 bases from J; junction bases left unmatched: 6. CDR3 size: 15 residues. In germline, CDR1 is MNHEY, CDR2 SVGAGI. The CDR3 region is CASSLDRVGGNTIYF. The CDR3 DNA reads TGTGCCAGCAGTCTGGACAGGGTGGGTGGAAACACCATATATTTT.

This chain connects TRBV28 to TRBJ1-2, with D perhaps matching TRBD1 (6 bases). Germline assignment: CDR1 MDHEN and CDR2 SYDVKM. Trimming took off 2 bases at V and 8 bases at J, with 15 bases between the two ends. The CDR3 spans 14 residues. The DNA of the CDR3 is TGTGCCAGCAGTTTAACCCAGGGGATGCGAGGCTACACCTTC. It specifies CASSLTQGMRGYTF.

V and J are TRBV27 and TRBJ1-1; D remains unclear. V gave up 2 bases and J gave up 0 bases, with 4 bases separating them. The CDR3 is 13 amino acids. Germline V CDR1 and CDR2: MNHEY, SMNVEV (reference sequence). The CDR3 nucleotides read TGTGCCAGCAGTTTAGAGGTGAACACTGAAGCTTTCTTT. Residues: CASSLEVNTEAFF.

The chain joins TRBV7-9 to TRBJ2-1, with 7 bases that match TRBD1. CDR3 length: 16 residues. V shed 6 bases, J shed 2 bases, and the junction held 10 bases outside the gene matches. CDR1 and CDR2 (germline): SEHNR, FQNEAQ (reference sequence). The chain's CDR3 is CASREIQGEPYNEQFF. Here the CDR3 DNA reads TGTGCCAGCAGGGAGATCCAGGGGGAACCCTACAATGAGCAGTTCTTC.

A few counts support this clone. The V call is TRBV5-1, the J call TRBJ1-4; 9 nucleotides align to TRBD1. V trimming: 5 bases; J trimming: 7 bases; junction bases outside the gene matches: 6. CDR1 and CDR2 (germline): SGHRS, YFSETQ. The CDR3 covers 14 residues. The CDR3 reads CASSGGQGREKLFF. CDR3 nucleotide sequence: TGCGCCAGCAGTGGGGGACAGGGACGTGAAAAACTGTTTTTT.

This chain joins TRBV7-3 and TRBJ2-2, with 12 bases aligning to TRBD2. Looked up from germline, CDR1 is SGHTA and CDR2 is FQGTGA. After removal of 5 bases from V and 5 bases from J, the junction contained 6 bases not matched to a gene. This CDR3 is 16 amino acids long. The CDR3 DNA is TGTGCCAGCAGCCGGACTAGCGGGATCAGGACCGGGGAGCTGTTTTTT. This codes for CASSRTSGIRTGELFF.

The rearrangement joins TRBV3-1 (or the pseudogene TRBV3-2) to TRBJ1-4; 9 nucleotides agree with TRBD1. Trimming removed 7 bases from V and 11 bases from J; junction bases left unmatched: 14. The CDR3 has 15 amino acids. Germline V CDR1 and CDR2: LGHDT, YNNKEL (reference sequence). In nucleotides, the CDR3 is TGTGCCAGCAAGCTCAGGGGACAGGGTGTGGAGAAACTGTTTTTT. Amino acid sequence: CASKLRGQGVEKLFF.

The rearrangement links TRBV4-1 to TRBJ1-2; D call uncertain. V lost 0 bases and J 2 bases, leaving 16 bases between the germline ends. The CDR3 contains 17 residues. Germline CDR1 and CDR2: MGHRA and YSYEKL. The chain's CDR3 is CASSQESRGVGNYGYTF. CDR3 nucleotide sequence: TGCGCCAGCAGCCAAGAAAGTCGGGGAGTGGGGAACTATGGCTACACCTTC.

The chain recombines TRBV7-2 with TRBJ2-2; 8 bases are shared with TRBD2. There are 15 residues in the CDR3. Germline V gives CDR1 SGHTA, CDR2 FQGNSA. J was trimmed by 8 bases and V by 5 bases; bases with no gene match: 10. The CDR3, as DNA: TGTGCCAGCAGCCCCGGGACTAGGGAGAGGGGGGAGCTGTTTTTT. Amino acids: CASSPGTRERGELFF.